These T cell receptor beta chains were read from a single sample in a study of T cell responses to AZD1222 COVID-19 vaccine. Only in-frame clones appear in the TCRdb table, and some are missing; sequencing was by immunoSEQ multiplex PCR. Among roughly 150,000 clones listed, approximately 90% were seen once. The sequenced sample was peripheral blood, obtained on day 0 of AZD1222 vaccination. Source of these receptors: an adult in good health. Each CDR3 is given with its conserved first and last residue. Each record gives: D gene, V gene, J gene, clone size, CDR3 DNA, CDR3 protein. D genes are given only for firm matches. Not all rows give a size; the values are once, few, many and, for expanded clones, a class.

TRBD1,TRBV28,TRBJ1-3,.,TGTGCCAGCAGACCAGCCGGACAGGTCTTTGGAAACACCATATATTTT,CASRPAGQVFGNTIYF
.,TRBV7-9,TRBJ2-3,.,TGTGCCAGCAGCCCACAAGGGGGTAGCGTCCCAGATACGCAGTATTTT,CASSPQGGSVPDTQYF
TRBD1,TRBV6-5,TRBJ1-1,.,TGTGCCAGCAGTTACGACAGGGACACTGAAGCTTTCTTT,CASSYDRDTEAFF
TRBD1,TRBV2,TRBJ1-5,.,TGTGCCAGCAGACCCACAGGGGTTCGCAATCAGCCCCAGCATTTT,CASRPTGVRNQPQHF
.,TRBV9,TRBJ2-2,.,TGTGCCAGCAGCGTAGTTGAGGGAGCTTCCGGGGAGCTGTTTTTT,CASSVVEGASGELFF
.,TRBV19,TRBJ1-2,.,TGTGCCAGTAGTATAGGGGCAGGGGTGGATGGCTACACCTTC,CASSIGAGVDGYTF
.,TRBV4-2,TRBJ1-5,.,TGTGCCAGCAGCCAAGAGTCAGGGATACAGCCCCAGCATTTT,CASSQESGIQPQHF
TRBD1,TRBV24-1,TRBJ1-2,.,TGTGCCACCAGTGATGAGGGACAGAGATATGGCTACACCTTC,CATSDEGQRYGYTF
.,TRBV5-5,TRBJ1-5,.,TGTGCCAGCAACCTTTTCGTCGGCAGAGATCAGCCCCAGCATTTT,CASNLFVGRDQPQHF
TRBD1,TRBV10-1,TRBJ1-1,.,TGCGCCAGCAGTGAGCCCTTAGGACAGGACGAAGCTTTCTTT,CASSEPLGQDEAFF
.,TRBV11-2,TRBJ1-5,.,TGTGCCAGCGCCACCCATGGGATCAATCAGCCCCAGCATTTT,CASATHGINQPQHF
TRBD2,TRBV5-1,TRBJ2-3,.,TGCGCCAGCAGCTTGGGACTAGCGGGGGGAACGAGCACAGATACGCAGTATTTT,CASSLGLAGGTSTDTQYF
.,TRBV29-1,TRBJ2-7,once,TGCAGCGTTGTCCAGGGGAGCTCCTACGAGCAGTACTTC,CSVVQGSSYEQYF
TRBD2,TRBV11-3,TRBJ2-2,few,TGTGCCTTACGGACTAGCGGGAGGTCTGACACCGGGGAGCTGTTTTTT,CALRTSGRSDTGELFF
TRBD1,TRBV5-8,TRBJ1-5,.,TGTGCCAGCAGCGGGACAGTCCATAGCAATCAGCCCCAGCATTTT,CASSGTVHSNQPQHF
TRBD2,TRBV5-1,TRBJ2-4,.,TGCGCCAGCAGCCCCGGACTAGCGGTCCAGGGCAAAAACATTCAGTACTTC,CASSPGLAVQGKNIQYF
.,TRBV5-4,TRBJ1-4,.,TGTGCCAGCAGCGGGGGTGCAACTAATGAAAAACTGTTTTTT,CASSGGATNEKLFF
.,TRBV9,TRBJ1-1,few,TGTGCCAGCAGCGTAGTTCAGGGGACCATGAACACTGAAGCTTTCTTT,CASSVVQGTMNTEAFF
TRBD1,TRBV4-3,TRBJ2-7,.,TGCGCCAGCAGCCAAGACGTACAGGGGCCCCACGAGCAGTACTTC,CASSQDVQGPHEQYF
.,TRBV19,TRBJ1-5,once,TGTGCCAGTGGGGGACTTAGGAATCAGCCCCAGCATTTT,CASGGLRNQPQHF
TRBD1,TRBV6-6,TRBJ1-1,.,TGTGCCAGCACCCTACTTGGACAGGGGCCTTTCTTT,CASTLLGQGPFF
.,TRBV30,TRBJ1-1,.,TGTGCCTGGAGTCTAGGGGGCACTGAAGCTTTCTTT,CAWSLGGTEAFF